What follows is one T cell receptor beta chain and its context. The data are from a study of control samples from healthy donors and cancer patients. The CDR3 is 16 residues long. Looked up from germline, CDR1 is WSHSY and CDR2 is SAAADI. Between the trimmed V and J ends, which lost 3 bases and 0 bases, there was a span of 14 bases. Profiled with immunoSEQ multiplex PCR; TCRdb holds only in-frame clones, not every one. The data contain about 99,000 clones, around nine tenths of them singletons. This clonotype was sampled from a man aged 60-69 years with lung cancer. Sequencing input: PBMCs. The rearrangement links TRBV10-2 to TRBJ2-5; a possible D gene is TRBD2 (6 bases). CDR3 residues: CASSEVIAANQETQYF. As DNA, the CDR3 is TGCGCCAGCAGTGAAGTGATAGCGGCAAACCAAGAGACCCAGTACTTC.